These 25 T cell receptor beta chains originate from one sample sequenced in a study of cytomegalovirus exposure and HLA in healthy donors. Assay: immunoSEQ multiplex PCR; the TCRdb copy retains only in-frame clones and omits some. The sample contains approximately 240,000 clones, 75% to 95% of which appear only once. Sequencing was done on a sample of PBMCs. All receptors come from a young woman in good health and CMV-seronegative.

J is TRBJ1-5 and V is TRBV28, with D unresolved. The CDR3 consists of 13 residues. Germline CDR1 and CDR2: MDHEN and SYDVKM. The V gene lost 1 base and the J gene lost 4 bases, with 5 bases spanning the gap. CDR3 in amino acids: CASSLSLNQPQHF. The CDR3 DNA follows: TGTGCCAGCAGTTTATCCCTTAATCAGCCCCAGCATTTT.

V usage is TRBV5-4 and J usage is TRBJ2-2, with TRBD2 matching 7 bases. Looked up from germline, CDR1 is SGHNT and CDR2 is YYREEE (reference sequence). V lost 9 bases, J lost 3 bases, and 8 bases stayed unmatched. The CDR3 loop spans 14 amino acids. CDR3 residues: CATEGLKDTGELFF. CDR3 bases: TGTGCCACCGAGGGACTAAAGGACACCGGGGAGCTGTTTTTT.

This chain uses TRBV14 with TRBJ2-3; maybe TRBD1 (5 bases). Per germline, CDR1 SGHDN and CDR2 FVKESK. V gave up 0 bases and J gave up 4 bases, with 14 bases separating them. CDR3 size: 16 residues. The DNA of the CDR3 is TGTGCCAGCAGCCAAGATCCTGGCAGGGCAGCAGATACGCAGTATTTT. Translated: CASSQDPGRAADTQYF.

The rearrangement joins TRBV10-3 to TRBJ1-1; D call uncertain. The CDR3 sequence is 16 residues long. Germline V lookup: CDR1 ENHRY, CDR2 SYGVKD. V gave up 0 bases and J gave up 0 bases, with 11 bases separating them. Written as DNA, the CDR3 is TGTGCCATCAGTGAGTCGAGGGTCGGATTGAACACTGAAGCTTTCTTT. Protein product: CAISESRVGLNTEAFF.

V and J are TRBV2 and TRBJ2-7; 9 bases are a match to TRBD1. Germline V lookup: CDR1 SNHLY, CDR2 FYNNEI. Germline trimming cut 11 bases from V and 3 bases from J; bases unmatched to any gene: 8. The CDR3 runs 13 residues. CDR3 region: CAGAGQGDYEQYF. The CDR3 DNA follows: TGTGCCGGAGCGGGACAGGGCGACTACGAGCAGTACTTC.

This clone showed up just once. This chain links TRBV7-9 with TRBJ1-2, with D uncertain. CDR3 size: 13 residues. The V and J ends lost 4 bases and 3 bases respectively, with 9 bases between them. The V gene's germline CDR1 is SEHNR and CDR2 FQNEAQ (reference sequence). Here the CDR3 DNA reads TGTGCCAGCAGCTCCCTCCGGGACTATGGCTACACCTTC. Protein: CASSSLRDYGYTF.

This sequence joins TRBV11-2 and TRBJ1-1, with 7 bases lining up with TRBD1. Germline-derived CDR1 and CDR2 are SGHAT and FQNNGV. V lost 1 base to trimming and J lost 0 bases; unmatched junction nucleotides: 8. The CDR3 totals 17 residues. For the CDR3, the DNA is TGTGCCAGCAGCTTAGTGACAGGGTTGGCCATGAACACTGAAGCTTTCTTT. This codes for CASSLVTGLAMNTEAFF.

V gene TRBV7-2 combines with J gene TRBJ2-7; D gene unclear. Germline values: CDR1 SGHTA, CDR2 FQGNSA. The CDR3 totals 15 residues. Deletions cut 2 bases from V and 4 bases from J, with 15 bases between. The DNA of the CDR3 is TGTGCCAGCAGCTTATCGGCCCAGAGGTCTTACGAGCAGTACTTC. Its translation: CASSLSAQRSYEQYF.

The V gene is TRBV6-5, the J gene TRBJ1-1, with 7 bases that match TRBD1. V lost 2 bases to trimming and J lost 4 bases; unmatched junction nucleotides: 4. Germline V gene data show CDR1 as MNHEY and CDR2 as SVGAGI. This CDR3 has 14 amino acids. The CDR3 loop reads CASSYRRGSTEAFF. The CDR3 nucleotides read TGTGCCAGCAGTTACCGCAGGGGGAGCACTGAAGCTTTCTTT.

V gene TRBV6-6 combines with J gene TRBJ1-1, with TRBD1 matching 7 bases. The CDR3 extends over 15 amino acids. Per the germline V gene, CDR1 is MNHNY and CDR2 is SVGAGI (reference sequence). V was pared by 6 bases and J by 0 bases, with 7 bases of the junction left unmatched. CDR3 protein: CASRGTVQVNTEAFF. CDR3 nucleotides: TGTGCCAGCAGGGGGACAGTACAGGTGAACACTGAAGCTTTCTTT.

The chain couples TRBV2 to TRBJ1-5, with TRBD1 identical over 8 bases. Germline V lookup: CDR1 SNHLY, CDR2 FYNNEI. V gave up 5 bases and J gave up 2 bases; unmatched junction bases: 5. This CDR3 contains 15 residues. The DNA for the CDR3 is TGTGCCAGCAGTCCAGACAGGGGCGGCAATCAGCCCCAGCATTTT. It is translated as CASSPDRGGNQPQHF.

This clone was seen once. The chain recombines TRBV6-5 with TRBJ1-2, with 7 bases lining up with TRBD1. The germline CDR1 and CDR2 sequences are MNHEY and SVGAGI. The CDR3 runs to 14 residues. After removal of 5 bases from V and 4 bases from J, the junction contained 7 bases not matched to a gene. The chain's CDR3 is CASSRGQNFYGYTF. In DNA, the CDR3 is TGTGCCAGCAGTAGGGGACAGAATTTCTATGGCTACACCTTC.

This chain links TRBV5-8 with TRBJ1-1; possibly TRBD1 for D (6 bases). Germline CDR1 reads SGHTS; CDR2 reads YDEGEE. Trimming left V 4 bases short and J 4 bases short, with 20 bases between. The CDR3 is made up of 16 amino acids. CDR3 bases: TGTGCCAGCAGCCGATACAGGGAAATCCCTTTCACTGAAGCTTTCTTT. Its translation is CASSRYREIPFTEAFF.

The CDR3 DNA follows: TGCAGCCCCTGGGACAGCCTAACAGATACGCAGTATTTT. Protein: CSPWDSLTDTQYF. V gene TRBV29-1 combines with J gene TRBJ2-3; 7 nucleotides agree with TRBD1. Germline V CDR1 and CDR2: SQVTM, ANQGSEA. This CDR3 is 13 amino acids long. V shed 8 bases, J shed 3 bases, and the junction held 8 bases outside the gene matches.

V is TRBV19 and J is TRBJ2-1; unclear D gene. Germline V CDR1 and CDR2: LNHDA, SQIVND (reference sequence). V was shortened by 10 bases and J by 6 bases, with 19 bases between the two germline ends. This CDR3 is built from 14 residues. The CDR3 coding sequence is TGTGCCACCCCGCGGCCACCGGAATGCAATGAGCAGTTCTTC. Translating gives CATPRPPECNEQFF. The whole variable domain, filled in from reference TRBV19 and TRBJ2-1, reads DGGITQSPKYLFRKEGQNVTLSCEQNLNHDAMYWYRQDPGQGLRLIYYSQIVNDFQKGDIAEGYSVSREKKESFPLTVTSAQKNPTAFYLCATPRPPECNEQFFGPGTRLTVL.

The CDR3 DNA follows: TGTGCCAGCAGCTTAAGGGTCGGGGGGGACAATGAGCAGTTCTTC. It specifies CASSLRVGGDNEQFF. The chain uses TRBV11-3 and TRBJ2-1; 8 bases are a match to TRBD2. The CDR3 contains 15 residues. The J segment lost 5 bases and the V segment lost 2 bases, leaving 5 bases of the junction unmatched. Germline V gives CDR1 SGHNT, CDR2 YENEEA.

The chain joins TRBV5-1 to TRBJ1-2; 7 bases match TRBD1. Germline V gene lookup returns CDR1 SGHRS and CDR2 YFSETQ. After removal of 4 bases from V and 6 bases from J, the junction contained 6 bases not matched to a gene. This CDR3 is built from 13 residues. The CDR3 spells CASSPDRDNGYTF. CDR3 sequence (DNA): TGCGCCAGCAGCCCTGACAGGGATAATGGCTACACCTTC.

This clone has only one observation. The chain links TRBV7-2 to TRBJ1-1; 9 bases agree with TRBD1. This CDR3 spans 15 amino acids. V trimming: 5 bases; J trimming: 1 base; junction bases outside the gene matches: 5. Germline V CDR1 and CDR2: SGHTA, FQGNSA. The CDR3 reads CASSLGQGWNTEAFF. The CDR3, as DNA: TGTGCCAGCAGCCTAGGACAGGGGTGGAACACTGAAGCTTTCTTT.

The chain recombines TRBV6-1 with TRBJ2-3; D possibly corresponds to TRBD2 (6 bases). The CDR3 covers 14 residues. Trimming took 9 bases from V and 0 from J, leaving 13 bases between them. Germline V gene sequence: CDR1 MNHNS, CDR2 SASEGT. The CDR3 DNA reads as TGTGCCAGTATCCGGGACTCTAGCACAGATACGCAGTATTTT. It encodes CASIRDSSTDTQYF.

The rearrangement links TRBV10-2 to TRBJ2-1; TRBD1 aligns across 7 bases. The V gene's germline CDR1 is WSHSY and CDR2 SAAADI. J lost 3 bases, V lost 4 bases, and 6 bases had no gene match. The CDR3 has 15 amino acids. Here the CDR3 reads CASSAEGTVYNEQFF. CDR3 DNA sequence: TGCGCCAGCAGTGCGGAAGGGACAGTCTACAATGAGCAGTTCTTC.

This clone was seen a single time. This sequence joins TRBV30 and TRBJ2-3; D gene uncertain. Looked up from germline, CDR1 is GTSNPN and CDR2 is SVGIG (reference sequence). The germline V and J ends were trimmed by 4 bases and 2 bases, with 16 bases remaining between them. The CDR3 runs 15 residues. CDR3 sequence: CAWIQRSLLTDTQYF. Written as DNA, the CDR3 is TGTGCCTGGATTCAGAGGAGCCTACTCACAGATACGCAGTATTTT.

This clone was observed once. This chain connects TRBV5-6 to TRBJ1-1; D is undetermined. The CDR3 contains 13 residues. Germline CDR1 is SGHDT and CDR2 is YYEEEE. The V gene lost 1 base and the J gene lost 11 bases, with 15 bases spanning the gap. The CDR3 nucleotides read TGTGCCAGCAGCTTGTCTAGCTCGATTCGGGCTTTCTTT. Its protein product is CASSLSSSIRAFF.

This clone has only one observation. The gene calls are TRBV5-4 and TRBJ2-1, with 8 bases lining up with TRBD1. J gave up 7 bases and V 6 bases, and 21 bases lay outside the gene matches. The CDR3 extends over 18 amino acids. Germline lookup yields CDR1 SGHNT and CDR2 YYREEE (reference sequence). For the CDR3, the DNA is TGTGCCAGCACCAACCCAGGGGGCAGGGGGGCGCATCTAAATGAGCAGTTCTTC. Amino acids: CASTNPGGRGAHLNEQFF.

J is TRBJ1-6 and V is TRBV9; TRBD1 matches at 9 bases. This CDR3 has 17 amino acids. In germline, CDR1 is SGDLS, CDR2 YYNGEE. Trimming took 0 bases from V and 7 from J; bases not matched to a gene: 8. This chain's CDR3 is CASSVDPGQGRNSPLHF. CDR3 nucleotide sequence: TGTGCCAGCAGCGTAGACCCGGGACAGGGTCGGAATTCACCCCTCCACTTT. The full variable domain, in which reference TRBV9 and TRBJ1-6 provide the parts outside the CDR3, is DSGVTQTPKHLITATGQRVTLRCSPRSGDLSVYWYQQSLDQGLQFLIQYYNGEERAKGNILERFSAQQFPDLHSELNLSSLELGDSALYFCASSVDPGQGRNSPLHFGNGTRLTVT.

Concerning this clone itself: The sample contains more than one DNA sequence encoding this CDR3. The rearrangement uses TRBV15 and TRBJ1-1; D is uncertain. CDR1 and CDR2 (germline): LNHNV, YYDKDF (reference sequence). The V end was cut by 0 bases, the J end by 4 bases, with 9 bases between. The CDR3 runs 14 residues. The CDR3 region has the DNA TGTGCCACCAGCAGAGATCTTCGGGTCACTGAAGCTTTCTTT. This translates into CATSRDLRVTEAFF.